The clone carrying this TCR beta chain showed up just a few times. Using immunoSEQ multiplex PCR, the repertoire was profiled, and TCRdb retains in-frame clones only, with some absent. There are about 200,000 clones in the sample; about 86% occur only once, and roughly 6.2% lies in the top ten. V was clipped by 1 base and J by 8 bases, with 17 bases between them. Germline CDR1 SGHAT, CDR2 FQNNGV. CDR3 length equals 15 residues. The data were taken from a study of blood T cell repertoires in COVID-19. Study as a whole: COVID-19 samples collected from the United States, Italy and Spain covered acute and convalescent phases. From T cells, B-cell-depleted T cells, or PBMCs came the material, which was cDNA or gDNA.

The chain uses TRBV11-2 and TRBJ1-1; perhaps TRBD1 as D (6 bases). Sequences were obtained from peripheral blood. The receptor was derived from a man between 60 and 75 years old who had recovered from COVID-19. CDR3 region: CASSLVWGTLVEAFF. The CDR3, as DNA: TGTGCCAGCAGCTTAGTCTGGGGGACACTAGTCGAAGCTTTCTTT.